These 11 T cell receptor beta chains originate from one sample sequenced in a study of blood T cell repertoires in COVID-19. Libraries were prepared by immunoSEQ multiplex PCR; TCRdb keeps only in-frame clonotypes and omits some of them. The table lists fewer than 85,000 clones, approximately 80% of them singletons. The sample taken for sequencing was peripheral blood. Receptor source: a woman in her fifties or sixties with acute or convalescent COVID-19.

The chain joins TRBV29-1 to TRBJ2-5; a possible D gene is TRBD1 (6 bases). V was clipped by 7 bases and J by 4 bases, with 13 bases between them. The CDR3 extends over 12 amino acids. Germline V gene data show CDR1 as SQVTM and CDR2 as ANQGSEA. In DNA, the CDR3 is TGCAGCGCTAGGCCCAGGGGAGAGACCCAGTACTTC. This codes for CSARPRGETQYF.

The CDR3, as DNA: TGCGCCAGCAGCTTGAATCCGGGGGGTTATTCCTACAATGAGCAGTTCTTC. It specifies CASSLNPGGYSYNEQFF. The V call is TRBV5-1, the J call TRBJ2-1; 7 bases map to TRBD2. This CDR3 is built from 17 residues. Looked up from germline, CDR1 is SGHRS and CDR2 is YFSETQ. The V segment lost 1 base and the J segment 1 base; nucleotides outside the gene matches: 8.

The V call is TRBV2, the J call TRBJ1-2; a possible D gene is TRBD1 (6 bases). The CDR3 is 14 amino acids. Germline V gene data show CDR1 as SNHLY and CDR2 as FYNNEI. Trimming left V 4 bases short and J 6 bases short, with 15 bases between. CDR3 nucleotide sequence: TGTGCCAGCAGTGGGACAGCTACGGGCGATGGCTACACCTTC. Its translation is CASSGTATGDGYTF.

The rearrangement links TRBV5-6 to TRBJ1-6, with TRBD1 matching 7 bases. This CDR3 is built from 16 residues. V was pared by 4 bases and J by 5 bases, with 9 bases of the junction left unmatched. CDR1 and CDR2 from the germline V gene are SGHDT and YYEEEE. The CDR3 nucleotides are TGTGCCAGCAGCCCGAATACAGGGGAGGATAATTCACCCCTCCACTTT. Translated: CASSPNTGEDNSPLHF.

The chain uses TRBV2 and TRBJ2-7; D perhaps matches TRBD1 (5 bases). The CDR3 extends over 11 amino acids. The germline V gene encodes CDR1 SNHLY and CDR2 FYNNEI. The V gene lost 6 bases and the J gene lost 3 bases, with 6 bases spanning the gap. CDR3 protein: CASRQGYEQYF. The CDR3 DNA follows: TGTGCCAGCAGGCAGGGCTACGAGCAGTACTTC. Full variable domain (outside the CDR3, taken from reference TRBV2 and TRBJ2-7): EPEVTQTPSHQVTQMGQEVILRCVPISNHLYFYWYRQILGQKVEFLVSFYNNEISEKSEIFDDQFSVERPDGSNFTLKIRSTKLEDSAMYFCASRQGYEQYFGPGTRLTVT.

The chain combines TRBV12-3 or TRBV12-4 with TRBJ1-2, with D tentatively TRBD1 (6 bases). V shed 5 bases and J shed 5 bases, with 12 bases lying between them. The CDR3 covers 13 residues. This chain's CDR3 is CASSLSGTYGYTF. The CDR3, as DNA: TGTGCCAGCAGTCTTTCCGGGACATATGGCTACACCTTC.

CDR3: CATSDSQGYGYTF. The DNA of the CDR3 is TGTGCCACCAGTGATTCACAGGGCTATGGCTACACCTTC. The V and J genes are TRBV24-1 and TRBJ1-2; a weak D match, TRBD1 (6 bases). The CDR3 contains 13 residues. V dropped 2 bases and J dropped 4 bases, with 7 bases sitting between them. Per the germline V gene, CDR1 is KGHDR and CDR2 is SFDVKD.

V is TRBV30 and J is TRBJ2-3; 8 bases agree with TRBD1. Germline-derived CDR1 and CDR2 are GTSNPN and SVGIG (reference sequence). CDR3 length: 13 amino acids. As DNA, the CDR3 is TGTGCGCAAGACAGGGGACGGACAGATACGCAGTATTTT. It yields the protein CAQDRGRTDTQYF.

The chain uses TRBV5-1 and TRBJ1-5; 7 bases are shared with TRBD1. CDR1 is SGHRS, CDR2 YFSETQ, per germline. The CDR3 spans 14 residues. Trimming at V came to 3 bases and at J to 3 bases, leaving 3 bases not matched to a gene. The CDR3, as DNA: TGCGCCAGCAGCTCGGGACAGCCCAATCAGCCCCAGCATTTT. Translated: CASSSGQPNQPQHF.

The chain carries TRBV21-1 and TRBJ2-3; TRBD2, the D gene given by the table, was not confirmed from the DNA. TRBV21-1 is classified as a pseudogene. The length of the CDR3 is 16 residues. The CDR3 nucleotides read TGTGCCAGCAGCAAAGGACTAGCCGTCGGCACAGATACGCAGTATTTT. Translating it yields CASSKGLAVGTDTQYF.

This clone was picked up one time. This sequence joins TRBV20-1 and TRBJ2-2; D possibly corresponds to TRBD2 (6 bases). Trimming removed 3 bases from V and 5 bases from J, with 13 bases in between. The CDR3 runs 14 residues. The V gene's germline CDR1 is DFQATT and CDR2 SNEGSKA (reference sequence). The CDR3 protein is CSASPGGYTGELFF. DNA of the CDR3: TGCAGTGCTAGTCCCGGGGGTTATACCGGGGAGCTGTTTTTT.